This TCR beta chain was found in a study of Graves' ophthalmopathy and Graves' hyperthyroidism (dated by TCRdb to 2017 to 2018). Notes on the research overall: Peripheral blood was collected before any treatment was given, at the time of initial diagnosis. TCR beta repertoire signatures were used to distinguish Graves' ophthalmopathy from Graves' hyperthyroidism and to predict progression to ophthalmopathy. In total, over 130 blood samples were TCR-sequenced: 43 ophthalmopathy, over 70 hyperthyroidism and roughly 17 hyperthyroidism-to-ophthalmopathy patients. To explore V-J signatures that distinguish ophthalmopathy from hyperthyroidism, a discovery set of 100 patients was enrolled, made up of around 40 with ophthalmopathy and 57 with stable hyperthyroidism. An independent validation cohort comprised around 20 hyperthyroidism patients and over 15 patients who later progressed from hyperthyroidism to ophthalmopathy. In five to seven hyperthyroidism patients, the T-cell repertoire of thyroid tissue was compared with the T-cell repertoire of blood. Once sampling was done, hyperthyroidism patients were given methimazole at a starting dose of 30 mg daily, while ophthalmopathy patients were given high-dose intravenous methylprednisolone. The full study reports these points: Most expanded thyroid clonotypes with frequency above 0.001 were also detected in blood, suggesting blood repertoires may reflect the thyroid immune response. In validation, the model predicted ophthalmopathy progression with roughly 68% sensitivity and 72.22% specificity; some 13 predicted patients were CT-confirmed with GO in a median of around 6 months. In cross-validation, the 13-signature model distinguished ophthalmopathy from stable hyperthyroidism with 87.88% sensitivity and 81.08% specificity, while in the test set the corresponding values were 80% and 75%. Sample size was not statistically predetermined, and group allocation was not concealed from the investigators.

This clonotype has ten or more counts. Its antigen target is currently unknown. No base quality information exists; no much larger clone differs at one position. V lost 2 bases and J lost 3 bases; the stretch between them is 13 bases long. From cysteine to phenylalanine, the CDR3 is 15 amino acids long. CDR3 DNA is the only sequence kept; it has 45 bases, read in frame from the first base. Ophthalmopathy patients had moderately to severely active disease, Clinical Activity Score of at least 3, NOSPECS grade of at least 4, and disease duration under 3 months. Patients with other autoimmune diseases, uncontrolled infections, pregnancy or lactation were excluded from the study. Clinical symptoms, serum thyroxine, TRAb, thyroid ultrasound and orbital computed tomography were used for diagnosis. Using Ficoll-Paque density gradient centrifugation, PBMCs were isolated from less than 11 ml of fresh peripheral blood. Total RNA was extracted using Trizol reagent, and RNA quality was checked on an Agilent 2100 Bioanalyzer.

TCR beta CDR3 regions were amplified from RNA transcripts for repertoire sequencing. The first round was an RT-PCR using HTBI primers with the Qiagen OneStep RT-PCR kit, and this first round was followed by a second-round multiplex PCR, then size selection and purification. Libraries were sequenced paired-end with 100 bp reads on an Illumina HiSeq2000. The published analysis was carried out like this. SOAPnuke was used to process the reads, removing any read that contained adapters or uncalled bases, had a mean Phred below 15, or lacked an exact match to the constant primer or identifier. High-quality paired reads were merged with COPE v1.2.5. Unique nucleotide sequences were defined as clonotypes and aligned to IMGT TRB V, D and J references using MiTCR v1.1. Only V-J combinations with frequency above 0.0001 were analysed, covering more than 99% of repertoires. For each V-J combination, a TCR clonal expansion and chaos score was defined as the ratio of F50 clonal expansion to chaos observed in the TCRdist matrix. Welch's t-statistics and random forest were used to reduce the features to around 13 V-J combinations, which were then used as input to a naive Bayes classifier. The Morisita-Horn index was used to measure how similar the thyroid and blood repertoires were. TCRdb cleaned the public reads at Q25 with fastp, built clones with MiXCR and kept in-frame beta chains. Every CDR3 protein is listed once, alongside the most common genes and DNA of its rows. The V and J calls and clone size are TCRdb's, not the authors'. Here the sample has 650,000 to 800,000 distinct CDR3 sequences; over 40% occur a single time. The ten largest clones add up to under 3.5% of the sample.

Sequenced sample: peripheral blood. The chain is made from TRBV12-3 or TRBV12-4 and TRBJ1-2, and TRBD1 may be the D gene, going by 5 matching bases. The source of this sequence is an adult man with Graves' ophthalmopathy. The CDR3 corresponds to CASSLSYGTDYGYTF. The nucleotide sequence reads TGTGCCAGCAGTTTATCATACGGGACGGACTATGGCTACACCTTC.